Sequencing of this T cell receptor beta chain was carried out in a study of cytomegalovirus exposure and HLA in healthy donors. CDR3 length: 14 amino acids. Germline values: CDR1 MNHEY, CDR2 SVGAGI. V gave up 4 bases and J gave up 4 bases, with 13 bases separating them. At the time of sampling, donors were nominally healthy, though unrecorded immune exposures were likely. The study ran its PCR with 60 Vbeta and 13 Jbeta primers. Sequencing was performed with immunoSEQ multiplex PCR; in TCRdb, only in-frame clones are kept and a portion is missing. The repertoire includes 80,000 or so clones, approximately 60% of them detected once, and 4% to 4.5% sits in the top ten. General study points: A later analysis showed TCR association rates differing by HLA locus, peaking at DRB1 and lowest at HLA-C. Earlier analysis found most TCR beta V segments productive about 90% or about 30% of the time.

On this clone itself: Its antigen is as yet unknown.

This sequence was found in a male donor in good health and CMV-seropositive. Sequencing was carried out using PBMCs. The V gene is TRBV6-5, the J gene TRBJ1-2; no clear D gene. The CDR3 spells CASSSRRGIYGYTF. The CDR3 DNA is TGTGCCAGCAGTTCCCGTCGAGGGATCTATGGCTACACCTTC.